Sequencing of this TCR beta chain was carried out in a study of control samples from healthy donors and cancer patients. CDR3 size: 15 residues. V was trimmed by 4 bases and J by 2 bases, leaving 13 bases between them. Germline CDR1 is SGDLS and CDR2 is YYNGEE. Only in-frame clones appear in the TCRdb table, and some are missing; sequencing was by immunoSEQ multiplex PCR. The sample records roughly 150,000 clones, 80% to 95% being singletons. The clonotype originates from a woman aged 30 to 39 in good health. The sequenced sample consisted of blood. This chain uses TRBV9 with TRBJ2-1; D is uncertain. This CDR3 reads CASSPSGTAYNEQFF. The CDR3 coding sequence is TGTGCCAGCAGCCCCTCGGGTACTGCCTACAATGAGCAGTTCTTC. The full variable domain, rest sourced from reference TRBV9 and TRBJ2-1, is DSGVTQTPKHLITATGQRVTLRCSPRSGDLSVYWYQQSLDQGLQFLIQYYNGEERAKGNILERFSAQQFPDLHSELNLSSLELGDSALYFCASSPSGTAYNEQFFGPGTRLTVL.